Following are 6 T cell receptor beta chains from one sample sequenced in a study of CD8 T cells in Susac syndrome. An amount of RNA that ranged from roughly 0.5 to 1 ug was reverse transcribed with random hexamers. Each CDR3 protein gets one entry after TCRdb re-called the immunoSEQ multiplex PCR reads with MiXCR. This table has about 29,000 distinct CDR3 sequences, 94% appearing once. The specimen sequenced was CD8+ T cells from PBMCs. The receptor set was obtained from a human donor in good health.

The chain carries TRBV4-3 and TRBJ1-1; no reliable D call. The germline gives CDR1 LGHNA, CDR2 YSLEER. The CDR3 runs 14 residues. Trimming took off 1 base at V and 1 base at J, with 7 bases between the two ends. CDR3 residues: CASSQGAGNTEAFF. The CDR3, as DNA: TGCGCCAGCAGCCAAGGCGCAGGGAACACTGAAGCTTTCTTT.

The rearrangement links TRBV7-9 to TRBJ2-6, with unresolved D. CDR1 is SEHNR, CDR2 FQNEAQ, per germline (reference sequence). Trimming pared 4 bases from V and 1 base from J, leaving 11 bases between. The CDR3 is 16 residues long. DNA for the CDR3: TGTGCCAGCAGCTCGAAGACACTTTCTGGGGCCAACGTCCTGACTTTC. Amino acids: CASSSKTLSGANVLTF.

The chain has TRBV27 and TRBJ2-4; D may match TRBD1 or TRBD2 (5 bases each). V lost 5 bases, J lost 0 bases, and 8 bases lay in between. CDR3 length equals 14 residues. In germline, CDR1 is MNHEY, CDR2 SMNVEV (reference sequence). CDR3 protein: CASSPGTAKNIQYF. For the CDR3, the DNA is TGTGCCAGCAGTCCTGGGACAGCCAAAAACATTCAGTACTTC.

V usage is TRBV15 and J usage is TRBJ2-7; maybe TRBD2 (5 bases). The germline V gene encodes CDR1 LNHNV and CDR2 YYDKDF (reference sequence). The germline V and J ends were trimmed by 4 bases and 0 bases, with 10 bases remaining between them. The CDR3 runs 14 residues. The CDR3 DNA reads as TGTGCCACCAGCACGGAGAGGGCCTCCTACGAGCAGTACTTC. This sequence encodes CATSTERASYEQYF. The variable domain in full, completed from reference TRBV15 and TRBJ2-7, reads DAMVIQNPRYQVTQFGKPVTLSCSQTLNHNVMYWYQQKSSQAPKLLFHYYDKDFNNEADTPDNFQSRRPNTSFCFLDIRSPGLGDTAMYLCATSTERASYEQYFGPGTRLTVT.

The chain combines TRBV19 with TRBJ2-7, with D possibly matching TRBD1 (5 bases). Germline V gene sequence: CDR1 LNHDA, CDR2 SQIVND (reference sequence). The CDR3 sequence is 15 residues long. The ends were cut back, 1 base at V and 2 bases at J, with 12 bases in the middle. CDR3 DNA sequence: TGTGCCAGTAGTATAGGAGACAGTTCCGCCTACGAGCAGTACTTC. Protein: CASSIGDSSAYEQYF.

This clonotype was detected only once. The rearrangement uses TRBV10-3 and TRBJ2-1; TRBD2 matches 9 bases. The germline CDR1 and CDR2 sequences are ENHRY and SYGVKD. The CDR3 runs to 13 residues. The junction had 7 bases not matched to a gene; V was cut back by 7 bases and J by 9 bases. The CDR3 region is CAIKAGGRGEQFF. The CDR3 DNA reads TGTGCCATCAAGGCGGGGGGGCGAGGTGAGCAGTTCTTC.